This T cell receptor beta chain was sequenced for a study of shared clonotypes between healthy human individuals. The assay was run at deep level. A 200 ng quantity of DNA, 25,000 to 35,000 T cell genomes, went into the sorted-subset replicate PCRs. Original data processing: ImmunoSEQ junction-only sequences lacked quality scores, so their filtering differed. Method: immunoSEQ multiplex PCR; TCRdb's copy keeps in-frame clones and lacks some. That table gives V, J and clone size, and the DNA gave D and trimming. The sample consists of about 2.2 million clones, 93% of them appearing once. Naive-designated CD8 cells lacked CD45RO, were positively enriched for CCR7, and omitted terminally differentiated effector memory CD45RA+ cells. V lost 5 bases and J lost 5, with 19 bases in between. This CDR3 has 16 amino acids. Germline V CDR1 and CDR2: SGHTA, FQGNSA.

The receptor's source is a man between 18 and 29 years old in good health. Some clones in this sample may be carry-over from other donors' samples. The V and J genes are TRBV7-2 and TRBJ2-1, with a weak D call TRBD2 (6 bases). The sequenced sample consisted of naive CD8+ T cells from PBMCs. CDR3 loop: CASSRAGRGPDNEQFF. The CDR3 region has the DNA TGTGCCAGCAGCCGCGCGGGACGAGGACCTGACAATGAGCAGTTCTTC.